One T cell receptor beta chain is described in this entry. The data stem from a study of blood T cell repertoires in COVID-19. The CDR3 runs to 15 residues. Profiled with immunoSEQ multiplex PCR; TCRdb holds only in-frame clones, not every one. The table lists approximately 340,000 clones, 80% to 90% of them singletons. The chain recombines TRBV12-1 with TRBJ1-2; TRBD1, the D gene given by the table, was not confirmed from the DNA. TRBV12-1 is termed a pseudogene. The sample was peripheral blood. This sequence was found in a man under 40 with active or convalescent COVID-19. DNA of the CDR3: TGTGCCAGCAGCTTTTTGGACACTTACAACTATGGCTACACCTTC. It yields the protein CASSFLDTYNYGYTF.